This TCR beta chain was sequenced in a study of PD-1 blockade in classical Hodgkin lymphoma. The study, taken as a whole, reports: The study found complete responders had baseline diversity similar to newly diagnosed patients.

Germline CDR1 WNHNN, CDR2 SYGVQD (reference sequence). Trimming left V 6 bases short and J 6 bases short, with 18 bases between. The CDR3 loop spans 15 amino acids. In regard to this clone: Its target is unknown.

The protocol was immunoSEQ multiplex PCR, while the TCRdb copy is restricted to in-frame clones and leaves out a portion. The sample shows 96,000 or so clones, just over 90% of them seen only once. This sample's time point: cycle 4 day 1 (C4D1), after less than 7 weeks of nivolumab. Each patient's relapse followed autologous stem cell transplantation, and brentuximab vedotin exposure varied. The sequence was collected from a human donor with classical Hodgkin lymphoma. This chain links TRBV10-1 with TRBJ2-1; D gene ambiguous. The source material was peripheral blood mononuclear cells (PBMCs), sampled before the fourth cycle of nivolumab. CDR3 sequence (DNA): TGCGCCAGCAGCGAACACGTCCCCATCGGCAATGAGCAGTTCTTC. This encodes CASSEHVPIGNEQFF.